This T cell receptor (beta chain) was recorded in a study of cytomegalovirus exposure and HLA in healthy donors. Study in general: The study's early data release held roughly 91 million unique TCRs from HLA-typed donors. Findings and limits, study-wide: There were 150 to 200 TCR beta chains listed as cytomegalovirus-associated. Both high specificity and high sensitivity reportedly marked the classifier's diagnosis of cytomegalovirus status.

A word on this clone: Its antigen remains unidentified.

Germline V gives CDR1 MGHDK, CDR2 SYGVNS. This CDR3 is built from 14 residues. With V trimmed by 5 bases and J by 6 bases, 7 bases remained unmatched. With 60 Vbeta and 13 Jbeta primers, the PCR was carried out. TCRdb keeps only in-frame clones here, not all; method: immunoSEQ multiplex PCR. The table records roughly 170,000 clones, 84% of them present only once. Sequenced sample: PBMCs. The sequence was obtained from a girl aged 2-9 years in good health and CMV-seropositive. V is TRBV25-1 and J is TRBJ2-1, with TRBD1 matching 7 bases. CDR3 bases: TGTGCCAGCAGTACCCACAGGGGTATCAATGAGCAGTTCTTC. It specifies CASSTHRGINEQFF.